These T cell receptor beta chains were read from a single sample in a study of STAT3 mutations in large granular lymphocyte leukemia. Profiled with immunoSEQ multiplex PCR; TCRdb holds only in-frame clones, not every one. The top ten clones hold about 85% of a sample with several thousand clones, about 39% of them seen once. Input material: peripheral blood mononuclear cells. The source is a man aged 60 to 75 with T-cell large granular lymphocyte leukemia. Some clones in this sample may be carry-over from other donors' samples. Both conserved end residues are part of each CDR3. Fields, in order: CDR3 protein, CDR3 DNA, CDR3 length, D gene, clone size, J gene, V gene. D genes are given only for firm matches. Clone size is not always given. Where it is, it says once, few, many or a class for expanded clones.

CASSLDWTKNYGYTF,TGTGCCAGCAGCTTAGATTGGACGAAGAACTATGGCTACACCTTC,15,-,-,TRBJ1-2,TRBV11-2
CASSLTLAGEYEQYF,TGTGCCAGCAGCTTAACCCTAGCGGGGGAGTACGAGCAGTACTTC,15,TRBD2,-,TRBJ2-7,TRBV7-8
CASRPGTSDSSEQYF,TGTGCCAGCAGGCCCGGGACTAGCGATTCCTCCGAGCAGTACTTC,15,TRBD2,few,TRBJ2-7,TRBV6-1
CASRETGTGSYNSPLHF,TGTGCCAGCAGGGAGACAGGGACAGGGTCCTATAATTCACCCCTCCACTTT,17,TRBD1,-,TRBJ1-6,TRBV5-6
CASSYGRGYEQYF,TGTGCCAGCAGTTACGGAAGAGGGTACGAGCAGTACTTC,13,-,few,TRBJ2-7,TRBV6-5
CAWSEGTEQFF,TGTGCCTGGAGCGAGGGGACTGAGCAGTTCTTC,11,-,-,TRBJ2-1,TRBV30